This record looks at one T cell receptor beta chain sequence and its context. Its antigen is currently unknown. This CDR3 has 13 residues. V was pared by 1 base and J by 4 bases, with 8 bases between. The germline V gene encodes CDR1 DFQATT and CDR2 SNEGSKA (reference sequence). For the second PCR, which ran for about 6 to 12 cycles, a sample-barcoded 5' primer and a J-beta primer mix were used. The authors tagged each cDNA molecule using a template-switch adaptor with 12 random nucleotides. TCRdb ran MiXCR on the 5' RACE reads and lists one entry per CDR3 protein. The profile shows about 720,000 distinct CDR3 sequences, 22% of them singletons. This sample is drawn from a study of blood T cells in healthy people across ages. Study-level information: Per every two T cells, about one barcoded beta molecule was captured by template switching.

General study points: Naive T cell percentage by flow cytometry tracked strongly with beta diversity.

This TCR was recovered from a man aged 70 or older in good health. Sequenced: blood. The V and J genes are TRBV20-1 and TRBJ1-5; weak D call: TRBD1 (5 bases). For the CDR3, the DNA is TGCAGTGCTAGAGGGGACCTGAATCAGCCCCAGCATTTT. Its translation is CSARGDLNQPQHF.